This T cell receptor (beta chain) was documented in a study of blood T cell repertoires in COVID-19. Across the study: From the United States, Italy and Spain came samples of acute and convalescent COVID-19.

The CDR3 contains 13 residues. V shed 4 bases and J shed 6 bases, with 12 bases lying between them. Original processing methods: By means of reference gene primer amplification, nucleated cell counts were estimated. Measured with immunoSEQ multiplex PCR; TCRdb has only the in-frame clones, and not every one. Clone size and V and J calls were adopted from that table, with D and trimming inferred from the DNA. The sample has 200,000 or so clones, roughly 84% seen once. The chain joins TRBV12-3 or TRBV12-4 to TRBJ1-2; the D gene is possibly TRBD1 (5 bases). What was sequenced was peripheral blood. This TCR was sampled from a man aged 45-60 years with COVID-19, enrolled during active disease. CDR3 nucleotides: TGTGCCAGCAGTTCATCAGGGAGGGATGGCTACACCTTC. Translation: CASSSSGRDGYTF.